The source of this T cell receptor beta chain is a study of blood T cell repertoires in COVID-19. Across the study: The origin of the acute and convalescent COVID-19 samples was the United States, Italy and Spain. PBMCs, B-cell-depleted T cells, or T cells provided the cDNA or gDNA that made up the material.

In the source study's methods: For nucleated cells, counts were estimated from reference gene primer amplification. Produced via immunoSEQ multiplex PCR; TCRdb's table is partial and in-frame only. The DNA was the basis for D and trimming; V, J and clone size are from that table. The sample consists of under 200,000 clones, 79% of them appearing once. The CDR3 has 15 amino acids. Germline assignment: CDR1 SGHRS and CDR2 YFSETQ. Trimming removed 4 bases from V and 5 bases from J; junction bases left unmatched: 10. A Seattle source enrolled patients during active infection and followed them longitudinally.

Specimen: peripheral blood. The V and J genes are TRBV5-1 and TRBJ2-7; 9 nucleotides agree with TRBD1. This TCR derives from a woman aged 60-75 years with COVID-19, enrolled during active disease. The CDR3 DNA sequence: TGCGCCAGCAGCATACCGGGACAGGGAACTCACGAGCAGTACTTC. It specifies CASSIPGQGTHEQYF.